The clone carrying this T cell receptor (beta chain) was observed a few times. What it binds is unknown. Germline lookup yields CDR1 GTSNPN and CDR2 SVGIG (reference sequence). The CDR3 sequence is 14 residues long. The V and J ends lost 0 bases and 2 bases respectively, with 9 bases between them. This donor had no CMV serostatus on record. The record originates from a study of cytomegalovirus exposure and HLA in healthy donors. It was with 60 Vbeta and 13 Jbeta primers that the PCR ran. The table came from immunoSEQ multiplex PCR; TCRdb's copy has only in-frame clones and leaves some out. The repertoire holds about 98,000 clones, with 65% to 80% as singletons. The study, taken as a whole, reports: Some 17,000 TCR beta sequences were associated with HLA alleles at 0.05 false discovery rate in a later analysis.

This chain connects TRBV30 to TRBJ2-3; TRBD2 might be the D (5 bases). This TCR derives from a human donor in good health. Sequenced input: PBMCs. CDR3 bases: TGTGCCTGGAGTGTGGACGGGGTCACAGATACGCAGTATTTT. Translating it yields CAWSVDGVTDTQYF.